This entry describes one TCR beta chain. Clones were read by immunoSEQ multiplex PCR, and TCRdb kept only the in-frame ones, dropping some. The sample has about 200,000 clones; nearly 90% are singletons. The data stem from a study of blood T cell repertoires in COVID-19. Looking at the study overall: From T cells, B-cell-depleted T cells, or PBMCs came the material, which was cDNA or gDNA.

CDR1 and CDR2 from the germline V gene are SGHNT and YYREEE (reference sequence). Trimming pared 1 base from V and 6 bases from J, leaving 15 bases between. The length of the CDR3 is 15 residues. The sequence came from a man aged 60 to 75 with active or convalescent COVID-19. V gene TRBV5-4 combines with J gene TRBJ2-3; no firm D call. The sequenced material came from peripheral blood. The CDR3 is CASSLSLDLEDTQYF. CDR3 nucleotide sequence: TGTGCCAGCAGCTTGTCCCTTGATCTTGAGGATACGCAGTATTTT.